Below are 12 T cell receptor beta chains sequenced from a single sample in a study of OX40 agonist ivuxolimab in advanced cancers. Method: immunoSEQ multiplex PCR; TCRdb's copy keeps in-frame clones and lacks some. Of about 50,000 clones in the sample, around 87% are singletons; the top ten hold roughly an eighth. The sample was CD4+ or CD8+ T cells sorted from blood, taken in a trial of the OX40 agonist ivuxolimab. These receptors were collected from an adult with an advanced solid tumor such as melanoma, head and neck, liver or kidney cancer.

Note on this clone: A junction boundary mismatches the germline segment, possibly from a read error. This rearrangement joins TRBV6-5 to TRBJ2-7; 10 positions agree with TRBD1. Germline V gene lookup returns CDR1 MNHEY and CDR2 SVGAGI. The CDR3 extends over 10 amino acids. CDR3 loop: CASGDRGLNF. The CDR3 nucleotides read TGTGCCAGCGGCGACAGGGGGCTCAACTTC.

The genes are TRBV4-2 and TRBJ1-3; D may be TRBD1 (5 bases). Germline CDR1 LGHNA, CDR2 YNFKEQ. Trimming took 5 bases from V and 1 from J, leaving 27 bases between them. This CDR3 has 20 residues. CDR3: CASSARQVRDQMGSGNTIYF. In DNA, the CDR3 is TGTGCCAGCAGCGCCCGTCAAGTAAGGGACCAAATGGGGTCTGGAAACACCATATATTTT.

J is TRBJ1-3 and V is TRBV19, with D tentatively TRBD1 (6 bases). Trimming removed 5 bases from V and 0 bases from J, with 14 bases in between. The CDR3 covers 16 residues. Germline V gene lookup returns CDR1 LNHDA and CDR2 SQIVND (reference sequence). The CDR3 nucleotides read TGTGCCAGTAGTGTGCTGGGACATCACTCTGGAAACACCATATATTTT. Translating gives CASSVLGHHSGNTIYF.

This clone qualifies as medium-sized (0.01 to 0.1%). This chain connects TRBV9 to TRBJ2-7; 9 nucleotides line up with TRBD1. CDR1 SGDLS and CDR2 YYNGEE come from the germline V gene. CDR3 length: 13 amino acids. J was trimmed by 0 bases and V by 5 bases; bases with no gene match: 0. The DNA of the CDR3 is TGTGCCAGCAGGGGACAGGGCTCCTACGAGCAGTACTTC. It translates to CASRGQGSYEQYF.

The rearrangement joins TRBV5-4 to TRBJ2-3; 9 nucleotides agree with TRBD1. V shed 1 base and J 3 bases; nucleotides not matched to a gene: 3. Germline CDR1 SGHNT, CDR2 YYREEE (reference sequence). The CDR3 loop spans 15 amino acids. The CDR3: CASSLTGGPTDTQYF. CDR3 bases: TGTGCCAGCAGCTTGACAGGGGGCCCAACAGATACGCAGTATTTT. Based on the CDR3 plus reference TRBV5-4 and TRBJ2-3, the full variable domain is ETGVTQSPTHLIKTRGQQVTLRCSSQSGHNTVSWYQQALGQGPQFIFQYYREEENGRGNFPPRFSGLQFPNYSSELNVNALELDDSALYLCASSLTGGPTDTQYFGPGTRLTVL.

This sequence joins TRBV25-1 and TRBJ1-6; D gene ambiguous. CDR1 and CDR2 from the germline V gene are MGHDK and SYGVNS. V lost 3 bases and J 0 bases, leaving 12 bases between the germline ends. This CDR3 comprises 17 residues. The CDR3 loop is CASSDTLASSYNSPLHF. The CDR3 coding sequence is TGTGCCAGCAGTGATACTCTAGCGAGCTCCTATAATTCACCCCTCCACTTT.

V gene TRBV7-2 combines with J gene TRBJ1-1; the D gene is possibly TRBD1 (5 bases). Trimming left V 3 bases short and J 1 base short, with 6 bases between. Germline CDR1 SGHTA, CDR2 FQGNSA. The CDR3 has 13 residues. CDR3 sequence reads: CASSFQGNTEAFF. For the CDR3, the DNA is TGTGCCAGCAGCTTTCAGGGGAACACTGAAGCTTTCTTT.

This clone occurred once. The J gene is TRBJ1-6, the V gene TRBV5-1; no clear D gene. Trimming pared 0 bases from V and 9 bases from J, leaving 10 bases between. This CDR3 has 14 amino acids. Germline CDR1 and CDR2: SGHRS and YFSETQ. CDR3 region: CASSLAGIGSPLHF. The CDR3 DNA reads TGCGCCAGCAGCTTGGCCGGGATAGGTTCACCCCTCCACTTT.

The table lists this clone with a count of one. CDR3 sequence reads: CASSMQGSNYGYTF. The CDR3, as DNA: TGTGCCAGTAGTATGCAAGGTTCGAACTATGGCTACACCTTC. The chain recombines TRBV19 with TRBJ1-2; D remains ambiguous. The ends were cut back, 3 bases at V and 2 bases at J, with 10 bases in the middle. The CDR3 is 14 amino acids. CDR1 is LNHDA, CDR2 SQIVND, per germline (reference sequence).

This clone was picked up a small number of times. The J gene is TRBJ2-1, the V gene TRBV27, with D perhaps TRBD1 or TRBD2 (5 bases each). The CDR3 spans 15 residues. The V and J ends lost 6 bases and 3 bases respectively, with 15 bases between them. The V gene's germline CDR1 is MNHEY and CDR2 SMNVEV (reference sequence). The CDR3 sequence: CASRAGTGFYNEQFF. CDR3 DNA sequence: TGTGCCAGCAGGGCCGGGACGGGGTTCTACAATGAGCAGTTCTTC.

CDR3 nucleotides: TGTGCCATCGGCCCCTCAGACAATGAGCAGTTCTTC. Its translation is CAIGPSDNEQFF. The chain combines TRBV10-3 with TRBJ2-1, with D hard to call. V was cut by 8 bases and J by 5 bases, with 10 bases left in between. Germline V gene data show CDR1 as ENHRY and CDR2 as SYGVKD. CDR3 size: 12 residues.

V is TRBV5-4 and J is TRBJ1-2, with D perhaps TRBD1 (5 bases). The CDR3 runs to 14 residues. Between the trimmed V and J ends, which lost 2 bases and 2 bases, there was a span of 10 bases. Germline V CDR1 and CDR2: SGHNT, YYREEE (reference sequence). The CDR3 region is CASSLKGNNYGYTF. The CDR3 bases are TGTGCCAGCAGCTTAAAGGGGAACAACTATGGCTACACCTTC.